The entry below gives a single TCR beta chain sequence along with its context. This entry belongs to a study of T cell changes during pregnancy in multiple sclerosis. Sequencing used immunoSEQ multiplex PCR; TCRdb keeps in-frame clones, though not all of them. The repertoire holds about 98,000 clones, 90% to 95% seen once, with around 2.1% in the top ten. This clonotype was sampled from a female donor in good health, enrolled as a control in a pregnancy study. The sequencing used peripheral blood, collected after pregnancy.

The CDR3, as DNA: TGTGCCAGCAGCGTACAGGGTACGGTCAACAATGAGCAGTTCTTC. Translated: CASSVQGTVNNEQFF. The chain uses TRBV7-2 and TRBJ2-1, with a weak D call TRBD1 (6 bases). Germline CDR1 SGHTA, CDR2 FQGNSA. The CDR3 length is 15 residues. The ends were cut back, 5 bases at V and 5 bases at J, with 16 bases in the middle.